The 9 T cell receptor beta chains reported below all come from one sample, sequenced in a study of Ad26.COV2.S vaccination and SARS-CoV-2 variants. TCRdb keeps only in-frame clones here, not all; method: immunoSEQ multiplex PCR. The sample carries about 350,000 clones, 92% recorded once. Sequencing was performed on peripheral blood, taken after recovery from COVID-19. These receptors were collected from a human donor who had recovered from COVID-19.

The rearrangement uses TRBV7-9 and TRBJ2-3; 8 bases agree with TRBD2. The CDR3 covers 18 residues. Germline V CDR1 and CDR2: SEHNR, FQNEAQ (reference sequence). After removal of 6 bases from V and 0 bases from J, the junction contained 14 bases not matched to a gene. CDR3 loop: CASSPMTSASPSTDTQYF. CDR3 nucleotide sequence: TGTGCCAGCAGTCCGATGACTAGCGCTTCTCCTAGCACAGATACGCAGTATTTT.

The chain carries TRBV12-3 or TRBV12-4 and TRBJ1-5; D is ambiguous. The V gene lost 5 bases and the J gene lost 5 bases, with 7 bases spanning the gap. The CDR3 loop spans 12 amino acids. CDR3 nucleotide sequence: TGTGCCAGCAGTCGAGAATATCAGCCCCAGCATTTT. Translated, it gives CASSREYQPQHF.

This clone was counted a single time. V and J are TRBV6-2 or TRBV6-3 and TRBJ1-1; weak D call: TRBD1 (5 bases). V was shortened by 5 bases and J by 4 bases, with 11 bases between the two germline ends. The germline V gene encodes CDR1 MNHEY and CDR2 SVGEGT. The CDR3 spans 13 residues. The CDR3 spells CASSLGVITEAFF. CDR3 nucleotides: TGTGCCAGCAGTCTGGGGGTCATCACTGAAGCTTTCTTT.

This clone was seen a few times. This rearrangement joins TRBV10-3 to TRBJ2-3, with 8 bases identical to TRBD2. The CDR3 has 15 residues. The ends lost 8 bases at V and 1 base at J; junction bases unmatched: 8. The germline V gene encodes CDR1 ENHRY and CDR2 SYGVKD. This CDR3 is CAIGLGGEGTDTQYF. The DNA of the CDR3 is TGTGCCATCGGCCTCGGGGGGGAGGGCACAGATACGCAGTATTTT.

This sequence joins TRBV5-1 and TRBJ1-1; the D gene is possibly TRBD1 (5 bases). Germline CDR1 and CDR2: SGHRS and YFSETQ. The CDR3 has 16 amino acids. Trimming stripped 4 bases from V and 0 bases from J, with 16 bases between. DNA of the CDR3: TGCGCCAGCAGCGCCGGACAACTTTACATGAACACTGAAGCTTTCTTT. It codes for CASSAGQLYMNTEAFF. Full variable domain (rest looked up from reference TRBV5-1 and TRBJ1-1): KAGVTQTPRYLIKTRGQQVTLSCSPISGHRSVSWYQQTPGQGLQFLFEYFSETQRNKGNFPGRFSGRQFSNSRSEMNVSTLELGDSALYLCASSAGQLYMNTEAFFGQGTRLTVV.

The chain is built from TRBV9 and TRBJ2-1; the D gene could be TRBD1 or TRBD2 (5 bases each). The length of the CDR3 is 15 residues. The germline gives CDR1 SGDLS, CDR2 YYNGEE. V was trimmed by 0 bases and J by 5 bases, leaving 12 bases between them. CDR3 sequence (DNA): TGTGCCAGCAGCGTAGGGGGGTCTACTAACAATGAGCAGTTCTTC. Protein: CASSVGGSTNNEQFF.

J is TRBJ2-7 and V is TRBV20-1; no clear D. V was pared by 6 bases and J by 6 bases, with 9 bases between. This CDR3 spans 10 amino acids. Germline V gene lookup returns CDR1 DFQATT and CDR2 SNEGSKA (reference sequence). The CDR3 spells CSAVGPEQYF. CDR3 DNA: TGCAGTGCAGTGGGTCCCGAGCAGTACTTC.

J is TRBJ1-4 and V is TRBV6-5, with unresolved D. Between the trimmed V and J ends, which lost 6 bases and 8 bases, there was a span of 13 bases. This CDR3 has 13 amino acids. Per the germline V gene, CDR1 is MNHEY and CDR2 is SVGAGI. The CDR3 region is CASSPPAPEKLFF. For the CDR3, the DNA is TGTGCCAGCAGCCCCCCGGCTCCGGAAAAACTGTTTTTT.

This rearrangement joins TRBV29-1 to TRBJ1-2, with D tentatively TRBD1 (6 bases). The germline CDR1 and CDR2 sequences are SQVTM and ANQGSEA. V was pared by 3 bases and J by 7 bases, with 15 bases between. The CDR3 runs to 13 residues. The CDR3 region has the DNA TGCAGCGTTGACTCAGGGGCAGGGACTGGCTACACCTTC. The encoded protein is CSVDSGAGTGYTF.